This TCR beta chain comes out of a study of T cells expressing NK-cell markers. Findings of the study overall: A range of about 1.0-7.0% of CD8+ T cells consisted of dominant NKG2C+ clonotypes in more than five donors.

Following a re-call of the 5' RACE reads, TCRdb has one entry per CDR3 protein and lacks DNA. This sample contains fewer than 300,000 distinct CDR3 sequences. Note on this clonotype: What it binds is unknown.

From germline, CDR1 is SGDLS and CDR2 YYNGEE. The CDR3 is 15 amino acids. The origin of this receptor is a woman between 18 and 70 years old in good health. The specimen sequenced was blood T cells: a sorted CD56 or NKG2C T cell subset, CD4+ or CD8+ T cells, or bulk PBMC T cells (not recorded which). This chain joins TRBV9 and TRBJ2-5; TCRdb's assignment of TRBD2 cannot be checked, as there is no DNA. The CDR3 sequence: CASSVGARWQETQYF.